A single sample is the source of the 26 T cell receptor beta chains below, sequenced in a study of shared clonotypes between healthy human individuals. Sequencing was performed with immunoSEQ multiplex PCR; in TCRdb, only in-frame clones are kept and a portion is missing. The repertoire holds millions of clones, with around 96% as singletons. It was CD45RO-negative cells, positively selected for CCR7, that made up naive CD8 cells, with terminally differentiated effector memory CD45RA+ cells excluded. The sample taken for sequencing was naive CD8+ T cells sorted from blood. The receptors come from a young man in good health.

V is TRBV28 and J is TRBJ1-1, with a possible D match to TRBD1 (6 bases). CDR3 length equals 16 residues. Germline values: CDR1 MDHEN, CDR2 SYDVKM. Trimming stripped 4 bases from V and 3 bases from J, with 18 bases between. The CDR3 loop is CASSSSRGYTDTEAFF. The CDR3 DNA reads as TGTGCCAGCAGTTCGAGCAGGGGATATACGGACACTGAAGCTTTCTTT.

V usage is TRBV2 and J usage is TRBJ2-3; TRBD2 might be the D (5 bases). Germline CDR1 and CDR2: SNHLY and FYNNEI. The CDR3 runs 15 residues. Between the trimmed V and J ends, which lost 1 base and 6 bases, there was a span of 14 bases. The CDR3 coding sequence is TGTGCCAGCAGTGAAGGAGCGAACGGGGAGGATACGCAGTATTTT. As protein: CASSEGANGEDTQYF.

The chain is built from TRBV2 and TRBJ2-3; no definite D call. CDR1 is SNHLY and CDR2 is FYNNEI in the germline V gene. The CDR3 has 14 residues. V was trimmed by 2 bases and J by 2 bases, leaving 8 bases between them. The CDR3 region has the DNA TGTGCCAGCAGTGAATTTCGATACACAGATACGCAGTATTTT. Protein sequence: CASSEFRYTDTQYF.

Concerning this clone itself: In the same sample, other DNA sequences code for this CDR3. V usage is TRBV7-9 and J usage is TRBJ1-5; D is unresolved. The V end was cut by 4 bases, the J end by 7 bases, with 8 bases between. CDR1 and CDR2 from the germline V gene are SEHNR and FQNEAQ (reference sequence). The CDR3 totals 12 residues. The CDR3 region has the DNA TGTGCCAGCAGCTCCGGCGACCAGCCCCAGCATTTT. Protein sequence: CASSSGDQPQHF.

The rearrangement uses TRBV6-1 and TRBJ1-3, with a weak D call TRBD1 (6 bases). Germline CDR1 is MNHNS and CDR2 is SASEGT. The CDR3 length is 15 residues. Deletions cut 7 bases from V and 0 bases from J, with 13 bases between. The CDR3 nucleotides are TGTGCCAGCACCCGGGACACCAACTCTGGAAACACCATATATTTT. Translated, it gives CASTRDTNSGNTIYF.

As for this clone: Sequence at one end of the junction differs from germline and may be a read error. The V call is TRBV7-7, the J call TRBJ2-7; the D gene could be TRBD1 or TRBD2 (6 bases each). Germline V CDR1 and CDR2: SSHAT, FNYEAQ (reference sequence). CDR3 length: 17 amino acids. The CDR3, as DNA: TGTGCTAGCAGCCCCGTGCGGGGTTGTGACAGGACCTACGAGCAGTACTTC. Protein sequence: CASSPVRGCDRTYEQYF.

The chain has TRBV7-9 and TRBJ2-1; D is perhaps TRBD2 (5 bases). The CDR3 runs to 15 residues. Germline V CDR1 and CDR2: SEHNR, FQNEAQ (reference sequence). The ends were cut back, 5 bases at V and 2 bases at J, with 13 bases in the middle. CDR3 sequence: CASSPPSGPYNEQFF. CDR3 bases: TGTGCCAGCAGCCCCCCGAGCGGCCCCTACAATGAGCAGTTCTTC.

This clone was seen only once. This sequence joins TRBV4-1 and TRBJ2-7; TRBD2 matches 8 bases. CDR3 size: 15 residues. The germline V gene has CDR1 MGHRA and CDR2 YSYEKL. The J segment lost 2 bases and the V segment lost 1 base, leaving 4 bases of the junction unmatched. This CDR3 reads CASSQASGFPYEQYF. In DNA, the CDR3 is TGCGCCAGCAGCCAAGCTAGCGGGTTCCCCTACGAGCAGTACTTC.

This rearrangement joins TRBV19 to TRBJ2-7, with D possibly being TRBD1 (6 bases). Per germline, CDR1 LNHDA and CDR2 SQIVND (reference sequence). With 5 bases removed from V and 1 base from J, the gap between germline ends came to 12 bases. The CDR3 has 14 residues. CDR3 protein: CASSSRDTSYEQYF. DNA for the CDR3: TGTGCCAGTAGTTCCCGGGACACATCCTACGAGCAGTACTTC.

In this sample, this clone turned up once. CDR3 bases: TGTGCCAGCAGCTTCCCGTCAGATACGCAGTATTTT. It codes for CASSFPSDTQYF. The chain carries TRBV11-2 and TRBJ2-3, with D hard to call. The CDR3 is 12 residues long. The V gene lost 3 bases and the J gene lost 4 bases, with 5 bases spanning the gap. Germline-derived CDR1 and CDR2 are SGHAT and FQNNGV.

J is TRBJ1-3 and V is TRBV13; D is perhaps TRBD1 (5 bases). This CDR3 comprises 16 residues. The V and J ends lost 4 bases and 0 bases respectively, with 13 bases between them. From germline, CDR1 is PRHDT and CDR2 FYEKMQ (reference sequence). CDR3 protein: CASSSRDSSSGNTIYF. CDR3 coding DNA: TGTGCCAGCAGCTCCCGGGACTCCAGCTCTGGAAACACCATATATTTT.

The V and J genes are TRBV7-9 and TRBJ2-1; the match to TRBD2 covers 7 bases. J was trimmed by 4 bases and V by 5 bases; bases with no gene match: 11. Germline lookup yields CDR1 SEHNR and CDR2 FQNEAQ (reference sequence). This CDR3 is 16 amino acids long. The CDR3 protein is CASSPGEGQWYNEQFF. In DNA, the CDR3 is TGTGCCAGCAGCCCTGGGGAGGGCCAGTGGTACAATGAGCAGTTCTTC. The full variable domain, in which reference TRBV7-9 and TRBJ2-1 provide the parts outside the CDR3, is DTGVSQNPRHKITKRGQNVTFRCDPISEHNRLYWYRQTLGQGPEFLTYFQNEAQLEKSRLLSDRFSAERPKGSFSTLEIQRTEQGDSAMYLCASSPGEGQWYNEQFFGPGTRLTVL.

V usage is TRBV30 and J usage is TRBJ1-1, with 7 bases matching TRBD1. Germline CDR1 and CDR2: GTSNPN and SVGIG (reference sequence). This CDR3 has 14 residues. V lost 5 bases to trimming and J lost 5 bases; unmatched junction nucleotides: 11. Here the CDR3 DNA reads TGTGCCTGGGATTCGACAGGGACGGGGACTGAAGCTTTCTTT. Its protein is CAWDSTGTGTEAFF.

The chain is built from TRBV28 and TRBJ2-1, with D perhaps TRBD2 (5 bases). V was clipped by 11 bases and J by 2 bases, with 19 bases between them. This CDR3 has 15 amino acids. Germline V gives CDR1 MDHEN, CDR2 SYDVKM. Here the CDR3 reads CASSSRPSPYNEQFF. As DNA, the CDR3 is TGTGCCTCCTCCTCAAGGCCTAGCCCCTACAATGAGCAGTTCTTC.

The DNA for the CDR3 is TGTGCCAGCAGAAGGGAGGCTGAAGCTTTCTTT. Amino acids: CASRREAEAFF. The chain joins TRBV28 to TRBJ1-1; unclear D gene. Germline V gives CDR1 MDHEN, CDR2 SYDVKM. The ends were cut back, 6 bases at V and 6 bases at J, with 8 bases in the middle. CDR3 length: 11 residues.

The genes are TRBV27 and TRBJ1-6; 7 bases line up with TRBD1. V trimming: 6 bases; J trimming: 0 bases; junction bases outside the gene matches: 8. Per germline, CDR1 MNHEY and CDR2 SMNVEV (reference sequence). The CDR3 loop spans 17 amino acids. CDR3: CASSSRDSSSYNSPLHF. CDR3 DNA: TGTGCCAGCAGCTCCCGGGACAGTTCCTCCTATAATTCACCCCTCCACTTT.

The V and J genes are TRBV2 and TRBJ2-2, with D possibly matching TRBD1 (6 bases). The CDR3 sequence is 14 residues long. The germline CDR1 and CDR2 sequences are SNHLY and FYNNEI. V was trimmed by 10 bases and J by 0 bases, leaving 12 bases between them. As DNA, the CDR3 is TGTGCCACTTCTGGACAGACGAACACCGGGGAGCTGTTTTTT. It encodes CATSGQTNTGELFF. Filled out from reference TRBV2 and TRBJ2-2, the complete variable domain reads EPEVTQTPSHQVTQMGQEVILRCVPISNHLYFYWYRQILGQKVEFLVSFYNNEISEKSEIFDDQFSVERPDGSNFTLKIRSTKLEDSAMYFCATSGQTNTGELFFGEGSRLTVL.

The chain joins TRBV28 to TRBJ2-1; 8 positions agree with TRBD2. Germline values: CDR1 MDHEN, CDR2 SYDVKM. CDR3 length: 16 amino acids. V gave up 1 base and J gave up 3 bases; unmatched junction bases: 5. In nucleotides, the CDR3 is TGTGCCAGCAGTTTATTTTTACTAGCGGACTACAATGAGCAGTTCTTC. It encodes CASSLFLLADYNEQFF.

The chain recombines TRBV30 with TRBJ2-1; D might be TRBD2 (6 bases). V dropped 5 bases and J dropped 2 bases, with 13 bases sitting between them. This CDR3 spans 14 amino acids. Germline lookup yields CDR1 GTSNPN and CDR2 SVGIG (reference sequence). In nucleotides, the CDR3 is TGTGCCTGGGAATCTGGAGGGACCTACAATGAGCAGTTCTTC. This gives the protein CAWESGGTYNEQFF.

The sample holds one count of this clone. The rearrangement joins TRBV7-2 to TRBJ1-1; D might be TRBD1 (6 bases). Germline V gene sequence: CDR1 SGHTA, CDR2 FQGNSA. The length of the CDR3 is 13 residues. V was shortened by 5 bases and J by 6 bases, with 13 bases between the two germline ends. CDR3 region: CASSPRGRSEAFF. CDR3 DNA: TGTGCCAGCAGCCCTAGGGGGAGGTCTGAAGCTTTCTTT.

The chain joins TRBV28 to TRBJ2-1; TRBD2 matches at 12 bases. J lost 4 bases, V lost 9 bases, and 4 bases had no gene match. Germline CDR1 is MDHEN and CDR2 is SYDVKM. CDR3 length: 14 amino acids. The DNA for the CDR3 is TGTGCCAGTACGACTAGCGGGGGATACAATGAGCAGTTCTTC. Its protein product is CASTTSGGYNEQFF.

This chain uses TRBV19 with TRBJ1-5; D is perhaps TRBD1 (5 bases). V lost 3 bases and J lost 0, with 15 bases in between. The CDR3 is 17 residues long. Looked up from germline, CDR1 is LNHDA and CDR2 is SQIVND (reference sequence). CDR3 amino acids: CASSIKRTIYSNQPQHF. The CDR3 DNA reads TGTGCCAGTAGTATTAAGAGGACAATTTATAGCAATCAGCCCCAGCATTTT. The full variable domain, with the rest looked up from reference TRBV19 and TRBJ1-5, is DGGITQSPKYLFRKEGQNVTLSCEQNLNHDAMYWYRQDPGQGLRLIYYSQIVNDFQKGDIAEGYSVSREKKESFPLTVTSAQKNPTAFYLCASSIKRTIYSNQPQHFGDGTRLSIL.

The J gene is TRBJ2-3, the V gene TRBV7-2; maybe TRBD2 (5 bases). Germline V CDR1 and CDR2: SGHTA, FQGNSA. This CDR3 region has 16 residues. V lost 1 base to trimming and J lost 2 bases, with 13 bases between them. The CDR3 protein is CASSLGGWDITDTQYF. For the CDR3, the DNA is TGTGCCAGCAGCTTAGGAGGGTGGGATATCACAGATACGCAGTATTTT.

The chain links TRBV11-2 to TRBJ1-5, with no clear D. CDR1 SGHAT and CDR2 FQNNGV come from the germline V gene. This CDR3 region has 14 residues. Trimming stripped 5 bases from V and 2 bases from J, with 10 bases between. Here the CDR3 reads CASSASGGNQPQHF. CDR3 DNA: TGTGCCAGCAGCGCCAGTGGGGGCAATCAGCCCCAGCATTTT.

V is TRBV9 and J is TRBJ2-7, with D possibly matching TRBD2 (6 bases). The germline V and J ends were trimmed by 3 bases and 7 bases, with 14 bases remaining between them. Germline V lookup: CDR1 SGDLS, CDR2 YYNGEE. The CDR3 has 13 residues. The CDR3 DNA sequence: TGTGCCAGCAGCGCCGGAGGGTCAGGGGAGCAGTACTTC. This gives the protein CASSAGGSGEQYF.

CDR3 residues: CASSPYTGSYEQYF. The CDR3 DNA sequence: TGTGCCAGCAGTCCGTATACTGGTTCCTACGAGCAGTACTTC. The J gene is TRBJ2-7, the V gene TRBV27; D is uncertain. This CDR3 has 14 residues. Germline V gives CDR1 MNHEY, CDR2 SMNVEV (reference sequence). V was cut by 5 bases and J by 1 base, with 12 bases left in between.